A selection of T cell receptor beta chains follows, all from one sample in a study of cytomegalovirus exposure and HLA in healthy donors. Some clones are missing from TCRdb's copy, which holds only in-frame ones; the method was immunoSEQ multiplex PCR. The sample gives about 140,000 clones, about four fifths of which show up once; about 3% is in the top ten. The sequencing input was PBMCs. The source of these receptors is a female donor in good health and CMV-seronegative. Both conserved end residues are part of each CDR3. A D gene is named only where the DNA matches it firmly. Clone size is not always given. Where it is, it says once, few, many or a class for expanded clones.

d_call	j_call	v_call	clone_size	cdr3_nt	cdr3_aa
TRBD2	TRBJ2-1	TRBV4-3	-	TGCGCCAGCAGCCAAGTCCCAGCGGGGGGGCCAACCTACAATGAGCAGTTCTTC	CASSQVPAGGPTYNEQFF
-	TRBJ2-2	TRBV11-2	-	TGTGCCAGCAGCTTAAGCGGTGGCCCCGGGGAGCTGTTTTTT	CASSLSGGPGELFF
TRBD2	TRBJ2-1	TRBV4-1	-	TGCGCCAGCAGCCACGCACCGGGACTAGCGAAATTCCGCCCCTCCTACAATGAGCAGTTCTTC	CASSHAPGLAKFRPSYNEQFF
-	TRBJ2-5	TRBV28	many	TGTGCCAGCACTTCCCGGGAGACCCAGTACTTC	CASTSRETQYF
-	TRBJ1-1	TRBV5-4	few	TGTGCCAGCAGCTTTGGTTCGGGGAACACTGAAGCTTTCTTT	CASSFGSGNTEAFF
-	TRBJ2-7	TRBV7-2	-	TGTGCCAGCAGCTTAGGTCCACGGTCCTACGAGCAGTACTTC	CASSLGPRSYEQYF
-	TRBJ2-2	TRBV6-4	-	TGTGCCAGCAGCACCAGCGGAGTCGGGGAGCTGTTTTTT	CASSTSGVGELFF
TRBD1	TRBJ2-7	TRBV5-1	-	TGCGCCAGCAGCTGGACAGGGGGGGCCTACGAGCAGTACTTC	CASSWTGGAYEQYF
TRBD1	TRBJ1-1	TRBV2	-	TGTGCCAGTGGGACAGATAGTTACACTGAAGCTTTCTTT	CASGTDSYTEAFF
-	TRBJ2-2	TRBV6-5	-	TGTGCCAGCAGTTTTAGAATCTGGAACACCGGGGAGCTGTTTTTT	CASSFRIWNTGELFF
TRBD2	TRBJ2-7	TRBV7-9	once	TGTGCCAGCAGCGACCCCGCGGGACTAGCGGGAGACCCCTACGAGCAGTACTTC	CASSDPAGLAGDPYEQYF
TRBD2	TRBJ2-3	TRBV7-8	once	TGTGCCAGCAGCTCTAGCGGGGGAAGCACAGATACGCAGTATTTT	CASSSSGGSTDTQYF
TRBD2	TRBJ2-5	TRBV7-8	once	TGTGCCAGCAGCTTACCCTCTAGCGGCCAAGAGACCCAGTACTTC	CASSLPSSGQETQYF
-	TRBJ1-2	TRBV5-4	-	TGTGCCAGCAGCTTAATCCTGGGAGACCTCCTCTTC	CASSLILGDLLF
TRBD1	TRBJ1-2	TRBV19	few	TGTGCCAGTAGTATCTTACGGGACAGCCCCTATGGCTACACCTTC	CASSILRDSPYGYTF
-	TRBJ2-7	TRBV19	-	TGTGCCAGTAGCCGGACACCTCTCTACGAGCAGTACTTC	CASSRTPLYEQYF
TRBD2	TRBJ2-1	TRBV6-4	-	TGTGCCAGCAGTGACTCTATGACTAGGGGAGGGGAGGAGCAGTTCTTC	CASSDSMTRGGEEQFF
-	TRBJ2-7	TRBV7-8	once	TGTGCCAGCAGCTTTTCACAATTATACGAGCAGTACTTC	CASSFSQLYEQYF
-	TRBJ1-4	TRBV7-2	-	TGTGCCAGCAGCTTTGCCGGGACATCGTGGAAACTGTTTTTT	CASSFAGTSWKLFF
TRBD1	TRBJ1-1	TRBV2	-	TGTGCCAGCAGTGAAGTGGGACAGCGATACACTGAAGCTTTCTTT	CASSEVGQRYTEAFF
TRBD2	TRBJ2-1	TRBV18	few	TGTGCCAGCTCTTTCTCTTCCAGCGGGGTTACTAATGAGCAGTTCTTC	CASSFSSSGVTNEQFF
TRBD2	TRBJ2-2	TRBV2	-	TGTGCCAGCACTAATAGCGGGGGGGCTGATCTCGGGGAGCTGTTTTTT	CASTNSGGADLGELFF